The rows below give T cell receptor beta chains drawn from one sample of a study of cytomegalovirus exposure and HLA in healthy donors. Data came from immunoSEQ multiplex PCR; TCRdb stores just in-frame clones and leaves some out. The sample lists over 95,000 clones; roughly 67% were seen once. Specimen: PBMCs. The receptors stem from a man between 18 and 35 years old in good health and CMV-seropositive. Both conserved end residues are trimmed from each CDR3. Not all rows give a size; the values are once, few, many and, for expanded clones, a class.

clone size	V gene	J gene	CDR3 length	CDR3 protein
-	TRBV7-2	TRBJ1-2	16	ASSLKPNWAGTADGYT
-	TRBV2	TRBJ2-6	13	ASSLESSGANVLT
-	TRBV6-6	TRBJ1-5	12	ASSGGLGNQPQH
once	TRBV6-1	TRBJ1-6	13	ASSENPSYNSPLH
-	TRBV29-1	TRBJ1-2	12	SVEIRGGGYGYT
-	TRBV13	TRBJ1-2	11	ASSLRQGNGYT
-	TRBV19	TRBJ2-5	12	ASKGAGLQETQY
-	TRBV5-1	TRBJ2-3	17	ASSLEARGGVTSTDTQY
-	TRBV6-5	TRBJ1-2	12	ASSDSSGFLGYT
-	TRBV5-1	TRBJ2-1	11	ASSVGPGGEQF
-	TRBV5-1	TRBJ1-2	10	AVRLSTGGYT
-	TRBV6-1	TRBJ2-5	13	ASSGDRGWRETQY
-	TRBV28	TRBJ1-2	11	ASSLRSGGSYT
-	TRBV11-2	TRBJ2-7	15	ASSLGTGGMASYEQY
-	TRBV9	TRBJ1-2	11	ASSPRRQNGYT
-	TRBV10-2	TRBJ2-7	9	ATKSGGEQY
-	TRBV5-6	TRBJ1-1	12	ASSLGGPGTEAF
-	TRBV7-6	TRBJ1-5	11	ASSLGPNQPQH
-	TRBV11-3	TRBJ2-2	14	ASSLVHQGGTGELF
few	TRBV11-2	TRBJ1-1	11	ASTRGEGFEAF
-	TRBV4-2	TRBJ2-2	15	ASSPQKTSGRPGELF
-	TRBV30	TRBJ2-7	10	AWSGGGDVQY
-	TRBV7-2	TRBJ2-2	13	ASSLVATNTGELF
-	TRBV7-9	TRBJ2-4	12	ASSFAGGGNIQY
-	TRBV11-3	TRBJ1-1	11	ASSLVIGGWAF
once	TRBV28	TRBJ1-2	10	ASRIGVGGYT
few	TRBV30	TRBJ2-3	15	AWSVGTSGGSTDTQY
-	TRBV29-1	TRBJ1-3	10	SARDRGNTIY
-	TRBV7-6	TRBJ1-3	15	ASSLLLSAGVGNTIY
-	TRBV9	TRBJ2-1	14	ASSVGGGTTTRGQF
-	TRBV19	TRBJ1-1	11	ASSFKAGTEAF
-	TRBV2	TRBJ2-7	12	ATLAGPGSYEQY
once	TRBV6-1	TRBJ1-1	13	ASSGETGFQTEAF
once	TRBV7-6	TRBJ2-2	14	ASSLASGVFTGELF
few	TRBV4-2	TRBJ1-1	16	ASSPQGGLSGKNTEAF
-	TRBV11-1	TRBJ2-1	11	ASVDGGSNEQF
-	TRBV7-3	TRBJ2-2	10	ASSLSAGELF
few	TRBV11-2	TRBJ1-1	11	ASSEAMNTEAF
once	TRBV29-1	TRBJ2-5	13	SVVFGGGQGGTQY
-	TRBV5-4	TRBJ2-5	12	ASSPGHLQETQY
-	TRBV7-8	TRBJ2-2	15	ASSHSSTSGNTGELF
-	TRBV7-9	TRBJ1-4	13	ASSLERAGNEKLF
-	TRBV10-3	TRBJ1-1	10	AISESASEAF
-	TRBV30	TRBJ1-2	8	ASPLYGYT
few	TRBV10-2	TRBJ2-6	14	ASSESGGSGANVLT
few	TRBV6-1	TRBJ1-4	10	ASRGTGSRLF
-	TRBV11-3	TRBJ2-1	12	ASSSEESYNEQF
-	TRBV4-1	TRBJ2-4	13	ASSQVRDRGNIQY
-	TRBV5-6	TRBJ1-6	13	ASGLGSAVNSPLH
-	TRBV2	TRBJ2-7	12	ASSDRPSSYEQY
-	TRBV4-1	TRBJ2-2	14	ASSQVGTGAAGELF
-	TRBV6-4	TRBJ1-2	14	ASSDSEGRGSNGYT
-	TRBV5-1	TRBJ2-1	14	ASSLVVGQGGSEQF
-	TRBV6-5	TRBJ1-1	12	ASSLGGMNTEAF
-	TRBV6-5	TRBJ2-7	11	ASSLTGSYEQY
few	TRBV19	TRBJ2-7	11	ASSASGDYEQY
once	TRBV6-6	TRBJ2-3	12	ASSYERSTDTQY
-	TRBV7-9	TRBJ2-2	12	ASSLRGLAGELF